One and the same sample provided the 22 T cell receptor beta chains below, sequenced in a study of pediatric ulcerative colitis. Assay used: immunoSEQ multiplex PCR; TCRdb lists only in-frame clones, some missing. The top ten hold 20% to 25% of the sample, which has 37,000 or so clones, approximately 82% seen once. Sequenced: blood. The receptor source for this set is a girl aged 10 to 17 with moderate ulcerative colitis.

This clone showed up just a few times. The rearrangement links TRBV27 to TRBJ2-1; D may be TRBD2 (5 bases). Trimming removed 2 bases at V and 8 bases at J, with 10 bases between. The CDR3 contains 13 residues. Germline V gives CDR1 MNHEY, CDR2 SMNVEV (reference sequence). The CDR3 region has the DNA TGTGCCAGCAGTTTAACTAGTTGGGATGAGCAGTTCTTC. Protein: CASSLTSWDEQFF.

This chain uses TRBV6-4 with TRBJ1-4, with D maybe TRBD1 (5 bases). Germline assignment: CDR1 MRHNA and CDR2 SNTAGT. This CDR3 is built from 15 residues. Trimming pared 6 bases from V and 8 bases from J, leaving 19 bases between. CDR3 coding DNA: TGTGCCAGCAGGGGGGAGACACTACACCGCGAAAAACTGTTTTTT. Its translation: CASRGETLHREKLFF.

This chain uses TRBV7-6 with TRBJ2-7; D may be TRBD1 (5 bases). This CDR3 contains 12 residues. The V gene lost 0 bases and the J gene lost 5 bases, with 5 bases spanning the gap. CDR1 SGHVS and CDR2 FNYEAQ come from the germline V gene. Here the CDR3 DNA reads TGTGCCAGCAGCTTAGCGGGGCACGAGCAGTACTTC. Protein sequence: CASSLAGHEQYF. Combining the CDR3 with reference TRBV7-6 and TRBJ2-7 gives the whole variable domain GAGVSQSPRYKVTKRGQDVALRCDPISGHVSLYWYRQALGQGPEFLTYFNYEAQQDKSGLPNDRFSAERPEGSISTLTIQRTEQRDSAMYRCASSLAGHEQYFGPGTRLTVT.

The V call is TRBV29-1, the J call TRBJ2-1; TRBD2 matches at 10 bases. The ends lost 6 bases at V and 8 bases at J; junction bases unmatched: 7. This CDR3 has 13 amino acids. In germline, CDR1 is SQVTM, CDR2 ANQGSEA. CDR3 bases: TGCAGCGTGTCTAGCGGGAGAGGCGATGAGCAGTTCTTC. Translation: CSVSSGRGDEQFF.

This chain joins TRBV5-1 and TRBJ2-2; D is unresolved. Germline loops: CDR1 SGHRS, CDR2 YFSETQ. Trimming took off 1 base at V and 6 bases at J, with 4 bases between the two ends. This CDR3 has 12 amino acids. Written as DNA, the CDR3 is TGCGCCAGCAGCTTGCATGCCGGGGAGCTGTTTTTT. It yields the protein CASSLHAGELFF.

This chain connects TRBV4-1 to TRBJ1-2; D is unresolved. V dropped 1 base and J dropped 2 bases, with 5 bases sitting between them. CDR1 is MGHRA, CDR2 YSYEKL, per germline. The CDR3 contains 13 residues. For the CDR3, the DNA is TGCGCCAGCAGCCAAGTAGGGAACTATGGCTACACCTTC. This encodes CASSQVGNYGYTF.

The chain combines TRBV6-5 with TRBJ1-2; 8 positions agree with TRBD1. This CDR3 region has 13 residues. Germline CDR1 and CDR2: MNHEY and SVGAGI. Trimming removed 10 bases from V and 4 bases from J; junction bases left unmatched: 8. As DNA, the CDR3 is TGTGCCACTGTCAGGGGGCGCGCCTATGGCTACACCTTC. This gives the protein CATVRGRAYGYTF.

The genes are TRBV10-3 and TRBJ1-1; D is unclear. Trimming shortened V by 3 bases and J by 3 bases, and 14 bases separated the two germline ends. The CDR3 covers 15 residues. Germline V gives CDR1 ENHRY, CDR2 SYGVKD. CDR3 bases: TGTGCCATCAGTGACGCAAAGGAGAGATACACTGAAGCTTTCTTT. Its protein is CAISDAKERYTEAFF.

V and J are TRBV2 and TRBJ2-7, with a tentative D call TRBD2 (5 bases). Trimming cost V 6 bases and J 4 bases, with 13 bases left between them. Germline V gene sequence: CDR1 SNHLY, CDR2 FYNNEI. This CDR3 contains 13 residues. Here the CDR3 reads CASSDGLPYEQYF. The CDR3 region has the DNA TGTGCCAGCAGCGACGGACTTCCATACGAGCAGTACTTC.

V and J are TRBV10-1 and TRBJ2-1, with a possible D match to TRBD1 (6 bases). The V and J ends lost 7 bases and 8 bases respectively, with 12 bases between them. The length of the CDR3 is 12 residues. Germline-derived CDR1 and CDR2 are WNHNN and SYGVQD (reference sequence). CDR3 DNA sequence: TGCGCCAGCAAGGGGGAGAGGCATGAGCAGTTCTTC. This gives the protein CASKGERHEQFF.

This chain joins TRBV2 and TRBJ2-1; tentatively, D is TRBD1 (5 bases). Germline lookup yields CDR1 SNHLY and CDR2 FYNNEI. Trimming took off 5 bases at V and 6 bases at J, with 17 bases between the two ends. This CDR3 region has 15 residues. As DNA, the CDR3 is TGTGCCAGCAGTCAAGACATCACAGGTTCCAATGAGCAGTTCTTC. Its protein is CASSQDITGSNEQFF.

The genes are TRBV19 and TRBJ1-2; D is possibly TRBD1 (6 bases). V gave up 2 bases and J gave up 6 bases, with 10 bases separating them. Germline V gives CDR1 LNHDA, CDR2 SQIVND (reference sequence). CDR3 length: 13 residues. The CDR3 sequence: CASSISAGDGYTF. CDR3 nucleotides: TGTGCCAGTAGTATATCGGCAGGGGATGGCTACACCTTC.

The rearrangement joins TRBV5-6 to TRBJ1-2; 9 bases align to TRBD1. Trimming at V came to 4 bases and at J to 7 bases, leaving 8 bases not matched to a gene. CDR1 and CDR2 (germline): SGHDT, YYEEEE. The CDR3 is 14 amino acids. CDR3 DNA sequence: TGTGCCAGCAGCCCCGGACAGGGGAGGTCTGGCTACACCTTC. Its translation: CASSPGQGRSGYTF.

This clone appeared a single time. J is TRBJ2-3 and V is TRBV6-1; D perhaps matches TRBD1 (5 bases). V lost 11 bases and J 0 bases, leaving 15 bases between the germline ends. Germline loops: CDR1 MNHNS, CDR2 SASEGT. This CDR3 spans 14 amino acids. In DNA form, the CDR3 reads TGTGCCTCCCGGACATCTCATAGCACAGATACGCAGTATTTT. It codes for CASRTSHSTDTQYF.

J is TRBJ1-1 and V is TRBV4-3; D is unresolved. The CDR3 contains 13 residues. The V end was cut by 1 base, the J end by 9 bases, with 12 bases between. Germline assignment: CDR1 LGHNA and CDR2 YSLEER. The DNA of the CDR3 is TGCGCCAGCAGCCAAGTGCGGGGTGTTAAAGCTTTCTTT. Amino acids: CASSQVRGVKAFF.

Points on this clone: An end of the junction differs from the germline gene, which may be a read error. This sequence joins TRBV28 and TRBJ1-1; D unresolved. The germline V gene has CDR1 MDHEN and CDR2 SYDVKM. The CDR3 loop spans 16 amino acids. CDR3 sequence (DNA): TGTGCCAGTAGTTCCCCCCGGAGAGCTCCAGTACCCGAAGCTTTCTTT. As protein: CASSSPRRAPVPEAFF.

The V and J genes are TRBV4-2 and TRBJ2-1, with D perhaps TRBD1 or TRBD2 (5 bases each). Germline CDR1 reads LGHNA; CDR2 reads YNFKEQ. This CDR3 is 16 amino acids long. V was clipped by 1 base and J by 4 bases, with 14 bases between them. The CDR3 coding sequence is TGTGCCAGCAGCCAAGGCTCGGGTGAGGGGTACAATGAGCAGTTCTTC. Translated: CASSQGSGEGYNEQFF.

This chain connects TRBV4-3 to TRBJ2-7; TRBD1 matches at 10 bases. This CDR3 comprises 14 residues. V shed 3 bases, J shed 2 bases, and the junction held 1 base outside the gene matches. The V gene's germline CDR1 is LGHNA and CDR2 YSLEER. CDR3 sequence (DNA): TGCGCCAGCAGCCACGGACAGGGGGCCTACGAGCAGTACTTC. This translates into CASSHGQGAYEQYF.

V and J are TRBV15 and TRBJ2-5; 7 nucleotides agree with TRBD2. J was trimmed by 5 bases and V by 1 base; bases with no gene match: 7. Germline CDR1 is LNHNV and CDR2 is YYDKDF (reference sequence). The CDR3 extends over 15 amino acids. The CDR3, as DNA: TGTGCCACCAGCAGAGGCTGGGGAGGGGACGAGACCCAGTACTTC. This encodes CATSRGWGGDETQYF. The full variable domain, with the rest looked up from reference TRBV15 and TRBJ2-5, is DAMVIQNPRYQVTQFGKPVTLSCSQTLNHNVMYWYQQKSSQAPKLLFHYYDKDFNNEADTPDNFQSRRPNTSFCFLDIRSPGLGDTAMYLCATSRGWGGDETQYFGPGTRLLVL.

The V gene is TRBV18, the J gene TRBJ1-2, with D possibly matching TRBD1 (5 bases). The CDR3 is 15 amino acids. V lost 3 bases, J lost 1 base, and 12 bases lay in between. Germline V lookup: CDR1 KGHSH, CDR2 LQKENI. The CDR3 bases are TGTGCCAGCTCACCCGGAACAGGCCTTAACTATGGCTACACCTTC. Translation gives CASSPGTGLNYGYTF.

The chain recombines TRBV7-2 with TRBJ1-5, with TRBD1 matching 11 bases. CDR3 length: 16 residues. Germline values: CDR1 SGHTA, CDR2 FQGNSA. The junction had 8 bases not matched to a gene; V was cut back by 3 bases and J by 7 bases. The CDR3 DNA reads as TGTGCCAGCAGCTTCCGATGGACAGGGGGCGGACAGCCCCAGCATTTT. Amino acid sequence: CASSFRWTGGGQPQHF. The variable domain in full, completed from reference TRBV7-2 and TRBJ1-5, reads GAGVSQSPSNKVTEKGKDVELRCDPISGHTALYWYRQSLGQGLEFLIYFQGNSAPDKSGLPSDRFSAERTGGSVSTLTIQRTQQEDSAVYLCASSFRWTGGGQPQHFGDGTRLSIL.

The chain recombines TRBV6-5 with TRBJ1-1, with D possibly being TRBD1 (5 bases). There are 13 residues in the CDR3. Germline loops: CDR1 MNHEY, CDR2 SVGAGI. Trimming stripped 2 bases from V and 5 bases from J, with 9 bases between. DNA for the CDR3: TGTGCCAGCAGTTACCGGGGGGGGACTGAAGCTTTCTTT. This translates into CASSYRGGTEAFF.